This TCR beta chain was identified in a study of beta chain features in type 1 diabetes. General observations from the study: All four CD4+ subsets from Type 1 diabetes patients carried moderately but significantly shorter TCRB CDR3s.

The study reverse transcribed the entire isolated RNA, so it sequenced expressed TCRB transcripts. TCRdb keeps only in-frame clones here, not all; method: immunoSEQ multiplex PCR. The data hold about 700,000 clones, with under 15% observed a single time. CDR3 size: 14 residues. CDR1 and CDR2 from the germline V gene are SGHRS and YFSETQ. V lost 3 bases, J lost 9 bases, and 6 bases stayed unmatched. As regards this clone: Its antigen is not identified.

The sequencing sample was made of naive CD4+ T cells from blood. The clonotype was recovered from a young man with type 1 diabetes. The gene calls are TRBV5-1 and TRBJ2-1; the match to TRBD1 covers 10 bases. The CDR3, as DNA: TGCGCCAGCAGCTCGGACAGGGGGACGAGTGAGCAGTTCTTC. Residues: CASSSDRGTSEQFF.